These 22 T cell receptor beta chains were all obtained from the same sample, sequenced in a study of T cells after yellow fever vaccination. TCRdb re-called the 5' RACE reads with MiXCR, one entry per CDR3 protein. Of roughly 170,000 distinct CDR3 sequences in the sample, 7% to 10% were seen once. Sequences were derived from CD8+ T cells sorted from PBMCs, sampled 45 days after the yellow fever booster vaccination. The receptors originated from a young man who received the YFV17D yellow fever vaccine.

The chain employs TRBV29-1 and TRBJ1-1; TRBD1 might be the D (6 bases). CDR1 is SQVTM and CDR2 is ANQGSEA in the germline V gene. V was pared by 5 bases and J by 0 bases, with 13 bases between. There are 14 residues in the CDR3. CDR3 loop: CSVTGFSMNTEAFF. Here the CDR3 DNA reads TGCAGCGTTACAGGGTTTTCCATGAACACTGAAGCTTTCTTT.

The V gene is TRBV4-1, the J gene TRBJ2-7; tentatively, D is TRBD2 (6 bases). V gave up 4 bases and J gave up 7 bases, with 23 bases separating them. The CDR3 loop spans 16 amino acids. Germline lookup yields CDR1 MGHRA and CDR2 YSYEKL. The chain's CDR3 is CASSRAPRGFSGEQYF. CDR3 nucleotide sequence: TGCGCCAGCAGCCGCGCGCCGCGGGGCTTCTCGGGTGAGCAGTACTTC.

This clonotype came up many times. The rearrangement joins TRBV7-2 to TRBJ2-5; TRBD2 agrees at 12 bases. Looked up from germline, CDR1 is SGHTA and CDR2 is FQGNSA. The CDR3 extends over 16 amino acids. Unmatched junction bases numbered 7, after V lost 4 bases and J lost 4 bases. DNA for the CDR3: TGTGCCAGCAGCTACCCGACTAGCGGGGGCGGAGAGACCCAGTACTTC. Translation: CASSYPTSGGGETQYF. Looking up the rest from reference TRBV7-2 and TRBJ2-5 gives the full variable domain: GAGVSQSPSNKVTEKGKDVELRCDPISGHTALYWYRQSLGQGLEFLIYFQGNSAPDKSGLPSDRFSAERTGGSVSTLTIQRTQQEDSAVYLCASSYPTSGGGETQYFGPGTRLLVL.

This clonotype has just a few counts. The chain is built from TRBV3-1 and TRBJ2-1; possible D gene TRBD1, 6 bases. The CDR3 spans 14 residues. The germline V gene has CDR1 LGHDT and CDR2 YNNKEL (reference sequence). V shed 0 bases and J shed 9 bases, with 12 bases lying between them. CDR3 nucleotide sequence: TGTGCCAGCAGCCAAGACGGCCCGGACAGTGAGCAGTTCTTC. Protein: CASSQDGPDSEQFF.

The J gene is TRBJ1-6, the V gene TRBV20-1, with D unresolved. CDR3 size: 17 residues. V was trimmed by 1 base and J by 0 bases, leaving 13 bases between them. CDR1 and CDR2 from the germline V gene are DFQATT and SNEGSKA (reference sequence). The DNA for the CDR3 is TGCAGTGCTAGAGGGGCAGATTCAAGCTCCTATAATTCACCCCTCCACTTT. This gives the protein CSARGADSSSYNSPLHF.

The CDR3 loop reads CASSQGPNNEKLFF. DNA of the CDR3: TGCGCCAGCAGCCAGGGACCGAATAATGAAAAACTGTTTTTT. The V call is TRBV4-1, the J call TRBJ1-4; tentatively, D is TRBD1 (5 bases). Germline CDR1 and CDR2: MGHRA and YSYEKL. Trimming took off 3 bases at V and 4 bases at J, with 9 bases between the two ends. The CDR3 contains 14 residues.

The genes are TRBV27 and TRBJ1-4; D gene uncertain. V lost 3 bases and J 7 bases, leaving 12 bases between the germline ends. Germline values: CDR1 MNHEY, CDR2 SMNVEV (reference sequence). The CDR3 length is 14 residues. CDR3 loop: CASSFKGRGEKLFF. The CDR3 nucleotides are TGTGCCAGCAGTTTCAAGGGCCGGGGTGAAAAACTGTTTTTT.

CDR3 DNA sequence: TGTGCCAGCAGTTACTCCCCGGGACAGGGGCCAGATACGCAGTATTTT. Translating gives CASSYSPGQGPDTQYF. The chain couples TRBV6-2 or TRBV6-3 to TRBJ2-3, with 10 positions matching TRBD1. The CDR3 covers 16 residues. The V and J ends lost 0 bases and 4 bases, in that order; junction bases with no gene match: 4. Germline-derived CDR1 and CDR2 are MNHEY and SVGEGT.

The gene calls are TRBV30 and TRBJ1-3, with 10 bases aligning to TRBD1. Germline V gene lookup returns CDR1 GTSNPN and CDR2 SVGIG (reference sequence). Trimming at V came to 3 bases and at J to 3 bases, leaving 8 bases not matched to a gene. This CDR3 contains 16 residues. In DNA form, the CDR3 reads TGTGCCTGGAGCCCGGGACAGGGGATGCTTGGAAACACCATATATTTT. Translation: CAWSPGQGMLGNTIYF.

In DNA, the CDR3 is TGTGCCAGCAGCCAGGCCGGGACAGGGGGCGCCCCGAACACCGGGGAGCTGTTTTTT. Translating gives CASSQAGTGGAPNTGELFF. The chain couples TRBV3-1 to TRBJ2-2, with 12 bases that match TRBD1. Trimming took 3 bases from V and 0 from J; bases not matched to a gene: 8. The CDR3 extends over 19 amino acids. CDR1 is LGHDT, CDR2 YNNKEL, per germline (reference sequence).

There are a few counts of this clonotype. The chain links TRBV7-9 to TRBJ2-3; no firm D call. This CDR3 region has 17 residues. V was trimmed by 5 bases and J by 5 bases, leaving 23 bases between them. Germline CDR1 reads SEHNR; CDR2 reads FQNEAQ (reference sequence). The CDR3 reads CASSPLYGLEIVDTQYF. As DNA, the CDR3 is TGTGCCAGCAGCCCTTTGTACGGCCTCGAAATAGTAGATACGCAGTATTTT.

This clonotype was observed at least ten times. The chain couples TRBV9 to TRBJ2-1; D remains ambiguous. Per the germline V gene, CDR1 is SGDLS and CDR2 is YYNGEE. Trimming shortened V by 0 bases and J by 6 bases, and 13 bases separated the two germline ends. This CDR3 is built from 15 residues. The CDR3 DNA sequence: TGTGCCAGCAGCGTAGCGGCTAGTGAAGGCAATGAGCAGTTCTTC. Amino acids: CASSVAASEGNEQFF.

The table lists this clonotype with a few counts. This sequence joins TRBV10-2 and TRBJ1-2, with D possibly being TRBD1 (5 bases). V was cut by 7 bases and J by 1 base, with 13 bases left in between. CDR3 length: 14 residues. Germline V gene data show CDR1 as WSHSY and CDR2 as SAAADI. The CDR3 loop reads CASTAGLLNYGYTF. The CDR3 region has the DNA TGCGCCAGCACGGCGGGACTCCTTAACTATGGCTACACCTTC.

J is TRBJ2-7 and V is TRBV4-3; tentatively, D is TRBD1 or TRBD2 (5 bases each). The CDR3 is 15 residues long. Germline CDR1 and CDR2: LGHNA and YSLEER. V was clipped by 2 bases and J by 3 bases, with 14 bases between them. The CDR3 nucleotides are TGCGCCAGCAGCCAAAGCCGGGACGGTCGCTACGAGCAGTACTTC. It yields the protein CASSQSRDGRYEQYF.

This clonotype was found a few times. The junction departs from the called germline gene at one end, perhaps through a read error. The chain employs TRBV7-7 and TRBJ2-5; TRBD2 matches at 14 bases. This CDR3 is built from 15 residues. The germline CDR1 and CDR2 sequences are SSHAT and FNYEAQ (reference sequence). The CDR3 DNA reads TGTGCTAGCAGCTTGACTAGCGGGGGGGCAGAGACCCAGTACTTC. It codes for CASSLTSGGAETQYF.

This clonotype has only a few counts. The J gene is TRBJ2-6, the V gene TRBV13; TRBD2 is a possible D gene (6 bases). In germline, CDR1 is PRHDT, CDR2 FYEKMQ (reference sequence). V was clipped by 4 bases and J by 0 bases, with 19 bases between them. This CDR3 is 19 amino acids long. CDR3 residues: CASSWRGAGLSSGANVLTF. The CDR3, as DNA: TGTGCCAGCAGCTGGCGCGGGGCGGGACTCAGCTCTGGGGCCAACGTCCTGACTTTC. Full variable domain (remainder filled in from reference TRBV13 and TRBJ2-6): AAGVIQSPRHLIKEKRETATLKCYPIPRHDTVYWYQQGPGQDPQFLISFYEKMQSDKGSIPDRFSAQQFSDYHSELNMSSLELGDSALYFCASSWRGAGLSSGANVLTFGAGSRLTVL.

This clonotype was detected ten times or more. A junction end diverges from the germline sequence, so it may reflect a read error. The CDR3 DNA sequence: TGTGCCAGCAGTTTAGTGGGATCTGAAGCTTTCTTT. It encodes CASSLVGSEAFF. The gene calls are TRBV5-1 and TRBJ1-1; D not resolved. The CDR3 is made up of 12 amino acids. CDR1 and CDR2 from the germline V gene are SGHRS and YFSETQ.

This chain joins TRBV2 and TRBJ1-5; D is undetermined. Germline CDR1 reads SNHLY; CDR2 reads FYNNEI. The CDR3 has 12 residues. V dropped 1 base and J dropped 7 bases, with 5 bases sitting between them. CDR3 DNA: TGTGCCAGCAGTGAAGGATACCAGCCCCAGCATTTT. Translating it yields CASSEGYQPQHF.

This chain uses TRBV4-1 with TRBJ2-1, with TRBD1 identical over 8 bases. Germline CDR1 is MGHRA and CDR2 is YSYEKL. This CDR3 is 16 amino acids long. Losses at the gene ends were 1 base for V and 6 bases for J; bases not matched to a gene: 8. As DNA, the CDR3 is TGCGCCAGCAGCCAAGCCCTGGGAACAGGGGGCAATGAGCAGTTCTTC. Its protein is CASSQALGTGGNEQFF.

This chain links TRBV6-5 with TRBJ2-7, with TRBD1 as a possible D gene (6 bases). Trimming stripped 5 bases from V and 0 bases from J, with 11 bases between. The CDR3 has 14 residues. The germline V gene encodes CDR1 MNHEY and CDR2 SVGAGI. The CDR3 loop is CASSPDSSSYEQYF. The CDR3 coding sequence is TGTGCCAGCAGTCCGGACAGTAGCTCCTACGAGCAGTACTTC.

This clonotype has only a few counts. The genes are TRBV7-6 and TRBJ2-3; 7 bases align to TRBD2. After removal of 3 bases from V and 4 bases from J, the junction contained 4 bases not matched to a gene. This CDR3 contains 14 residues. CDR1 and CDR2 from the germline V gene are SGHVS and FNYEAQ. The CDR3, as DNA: TGTGCCAGCAGCTTGCCTAGCGGTCCAGATACGCAGTATTTT. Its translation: CASSLPSGPDTQYF.

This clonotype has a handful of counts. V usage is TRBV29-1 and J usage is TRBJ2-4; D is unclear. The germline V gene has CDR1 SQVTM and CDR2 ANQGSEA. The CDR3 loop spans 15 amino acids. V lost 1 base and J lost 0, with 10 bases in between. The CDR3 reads CSVEGVRSAKNIQYF. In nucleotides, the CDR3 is TGCAGCGTTGAAGGGGTCCGATCAGCCAAAAACATTCAGTACTTC. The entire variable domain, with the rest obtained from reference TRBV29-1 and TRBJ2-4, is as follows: SAVISQKPSRDICQRGTSLTIQCQVDSQVTMMFWYRQQPGQSLTLIATANQGSEATYESGFVIDKFPISRPNLTFSTLTVSNMSPEDSSIYLCSVEGVRSAKNIQYFGAGTRLSVL.